The entry that follows covers one TCR beta chain sequence. The antigen remains unidentified. Trimming stripped 4 bases from V and 4 bases from J, with 17 bases between. The CDR3 covers 15 residues. CDR1 and CDR2 from the germline V gene are SGHRS and YFSETQ. The sample belongs to a study of cytomegalovirus exposure and HLA in healthy donors. The overall study: Early released data had tens of millions of unique TCRs, all coming from HLA-typed donors.

Notes on the study in general: Fewer N-insertions than the roughly 670-donor mean were reportedly shown by an Asian-associated ancestry cluster in a later analysis.

13 Jbeta primers and 60 Vbeta primers were used for the PCR. Using immunoSEQ multiplex PCR, the repertoire was profiled, and TCRdb retains in-frame clones only, with some absent. The profile shows about 200,000 clones, approximately 78% of them singletons. This receptor was taken from a woman in her 30s in good health and CMV-seropositive. Sequenced material: PBMCs. V usage is TRBV5-1 and J usage is TRBJ1-2; the D gene is possibly TRBD1 (5 bases). CDR3 amino acids: CASSHTQGLGYGYTF. CDR3 coding DNA: TGCGCCAGCAGCCACACGCAGGGATTAGGCTATGGCTACACCTTC.